The 5 T cell receptor beta chains listed next were all sequenced from one sample in a study of CD8+CD57+ T cells in acquired aplastic anemia. Using genomic DNA as the template, TCR beta VDJ and CDR3 profiling was carried out. TCRdb processed the reads anew with MiXCR; each CDR3 protein has one entry. The table shows about 400,000 distinct CDR3 sequences, with roughly 64% occurring only once. The material sequenced was sorted CD4+, CD8+, or CD8+CD57+ T cells (not recorded which) from PBMCs. The origin of the receptors is a human donor in good health, serving as a control.

This clonotype was found a few times. V usage is TRBV29-1 and J usage is TRBJ2-1; D is possibly TRBD1 or TRBD2 (5 bases each). Germline V gene sequence: CDR1 SQVTM, CDR2 ANQGSEA. The CDR3 runs to 14 residues. CDR3 in amino acids: CSAHPGPSKNEQFF. As DNA, the CDR3 is TGCAGTGCTCATCCGGGACCGTCCAAAAATGAGCAGTTCTTC.

Turning to this clonotype: One junction end disagrees with the germline gene, perhaps due to a read error. This chain uses TRBV19 with TRBJ1-2; TRBD1 matches at 9 bases. This CDR3 has 13 amino acids. CDR1 is LNHDA and CDR2 is SQIVND in the germline V gene (reference sequence). The chain's CDR3 is CARSRTGAEGYTF. CDR3 bases: TGTGCCAGGAGTAGGACAGGGGCAGAAGGCTACACCTTC.

About this clonotype: The germline gene is not matched at one end of the junction; a read error may be the cause. V and J are TRBV7-7 and TRBJ1-1, with 12 bases fitting TRBD1. The CDR3 covers 14 residues. Germline-derived CDR1 and CDR2 are SSHAT and FNYEAQ (reference sequence). For the CDR3, the DNA is TGTGCCAGCAGCGCAGGGACAGGGGGCACTGAAAAACTGTTT. This codes for CASSAGTGGTEKLF.

On this clonotype: The CDR3 does not end in the conserved phenylalanine or tryptophan, so this is likely a read error. It is unclear where the CDR3 begins or ends on the DNA, so no DNA is shown, and the CDR3 is as TCRdb lists it. The chain uses TRBV2 and TRBJ1-2; the table's D call TRBD1 went unverified against the DNA. The CDR3 is made up of 13 amino acids, end residues included. Germline CDR1 reads SNHLY; CDR2 reads FYNNEI. Here the CDR3 reads CASSLRGDNGCKL.

The V call is TRBV20-1, the J call TRBJ1-1, with a weak D call TRBD1 (6 bases). The germline V and J ends were trimmed by 3 bases and 6 bases, with 23 bases remaining between them. CDR3 length: 16 residues. Germline CDR1 and CDR2: DFQATT and SNEGSKA (reference sequence). CDR3 residues: CSASHKGVLKGAEAFF. In DNA, the CDR3 is TGCAGTGCTAGCCACAAAGGGGTCCTCAAGGGGGCTGAAGCTTTCTTT.